One T cell receptor (beta chain) is described in this entry. Per the original data handling: Reference gene primer amplification yielded estimated nucleated cell counts. Only in-frame clones appear in the TCRdb table, and some are missing; sequencing was by immunoSEQ multiplex PCR. The D gene and trimming were derived from the DNA, and the V and J assignments and clone size from that table. The sample yields 75,000 to 80,000 clones, 86% seen once. The sample originates from a study of blood T cell repertoires in COVID-19. Trimming shortened V by 4 bases and J by 2 bases, and 14 bases separated the two germline ends. The germline V gene encodes CDR1 LGHNA and CDR2 YNFKEQ. There are 15 residues in the CDR3.

This sequence joins TRBV4-2 and TRBJ1-2; the D gene is possibly TRBD1 (5 bases). This sequence originates from a human donor in a cohort sampled during active COVID-19. Material for sequencing was peripheral blood. CDR3 protein: CASSRGTNQNYGYTF. Here the CDR3 DNA reads TGTGCCAGCAGCCGGGGGACTAACCAAAACTATGGCTACACCTTC.